This T cell receptor (beta chain) was sequenced for a study of CD8+ T cells in alopecia areata. Overall study results and limits: Patients shared TCRs less clearly than mice did, possibly owing to HLA.

RNA, once extracted, was reverse transcribed into cDNA for use as the sequencing template. Repertoires were generated with immunoSEQ multiplex PCR, while TCRdb's copy carries only in-frame clones and drops some. The sample lists a few hundred thousand clones; around two fifths were seen once. With respect to this clone: What it binds is not known.

The treatment was: oral pan-JAK inhibitor, 5-10 mg twice daily. The CDR3 is 12 residues long. CDR1 is MNHNY and CDR2 is SVGAGI in the germline V gene (reference sequence). V shed 6 bases and J 4 bases; nucleotides not matched to a gene: 3. The material sequenced was CD4+ T cells sorted from blood, taken at roughly week 36, from a patient treated with tofacitinib. This receptor was taken from a human donor with alopecia areata. This chain uses TRBV6-6 with TRBJ2-7; the match to TRBD1 covers 7 bases. The CDR3 here is CASSRQGYEQYF. Here the CDR3 DNA reads TGTGCCAGCAGCCGACAGGGTTACGAGCAGTACTTC.